Each of the 25 T cell receptor beta chains below was sequenced from the same sample in a study of shared T cell receptors in the human thymus. Only in-frame clones appear in the TCRdb table, and some are missing; sequencing was by immunoSEQ multiplex PCR. The table records under 700,000 clones, about four fifths of them present only once. This same sample was also part of a study on human thymus T cells.

Sample: thymocytes. These receptors originate from a boy in the first two years of life with a congenital heart defect.

This sequence joins TRBV6-5 and TRBJ2-7; no clear D. CDR1 MNHEY and CDR2 SVGAGI come from the germline V gene. The ends were cut back, 5 bases at V and 3 bases at J, with 17 bases in the middle. The CDR3 sequence is 15 residues long. CDR3 coding DNA: TGTGCCAGCAGTCAAACTTCTCCCTACTACTACGAGCAGTACTTC. Its protein product is CASSQTSPYYYEQYF.

The chain uses TRBV15 and TRBJ2-7, with 14 bases that match TRBD2. The CDR3 sequence is 18 residues long. CDR1 and CDR2 (germline): LNHNV, YYDKDF (reference sequence). After removal of 5 bases from V and 4 bases from J, the junction contained 13 bases not matched to a gene. The CDR3 region is CATSLSRTSGRSLYEQYF. In DNA form, the CDR3 reads TGTGCCACCAGCCTATCCCGGACTAGCGGGAGGTCGTTGTACGAGCAGTACTTC.

This chain joins TRBV2 and TRBJ1-1; no clear D. The CDR3 spans 14 residues. Trimming pared 11 bases from V and 0 bases from J, leaving 16 bases between. The germline V gene encodes CDR1 SNHLY and CDR2 FYNNEI. CDR3 nucleotide sequence: TGTGCCCCCCCAGTCAGGCAGATGAACACTGAAGCTTTCTTT. Translation: CAPPVRQMNTEAFF.

The chain combines TRBV27 with TRBJ2-2, with 7 nucleotides matching TRBD1. Germline V lookup: CDR1 MNHEY, CDR2 SMNVEV (reference sequence). Trimming at V came to 8 bases and at J to 3 bases, leaving 21 bases not matched to a gene. This CDR3 has 19 residues. CDR3 nucleotide sequence: TGTGCCAGCCGCCTGTCCGGGGACAGCTTACTTACAGACACCGGGGAGCTGTTTTTT. This gives the protein CASRLSGDSLLTDTGELFF.

As concerns this clone: Other DNA sequences in the sample encode the same CDR3. V usage is TRBV19 and J usage is TRBJ2-7; D not resolved. The V and J ends lost 6 bases and 1 base respectively, with 10 bases between them. The V gene's germline CDR1 is LNHDA and CDR2 SQIVND (reference sequence). The CDR3 runs 13 residues. In DNA, the CDR3 is TGTGCCAGTAGCCTTGGGCCTTCCTACGAGCAGTACTTC. Residues: CASSLGPSYEQYF.

This clone was detected a few times. J is TRBJ2-3 and V is TRBV4-1; 10 bases align to TRBD1. The CDR3 loop spans 16 amino acids. Losses at the gene ends were 4 bases for V and 2 bases for J; bases not matched to a gene: 6. The V gene's germline CDR1 is MGHRA and CDR2 YSYEKL. CDR3: CASSRGTGAFTDTQYF. In nucleotides, the CDR3 is TGCGCCAGCAGCCGCGGGACAGGGGCTTTCACAGATACGCAGTATTTT.

The V call is TRBV11-3, the J call TRBJ1-2; 8 bases fit TRBD1. The J segment lost 2 bases and the V segment lost 4 bases, leaving 9 bases of the junction unmatched. CDR1 SGHNT and CDR2 YENEEA come from the germline V gene. The CDR3 is 16 residues long. The CDR3 DNA reads as TGTGCCAGCAGCTGCACAACAGGGGGGCGGAACTATGGCTACACCTTC. Protein product: CASSCTTGGRNYGYTF.

The genes are TRBV15 and TRBJ2-7, with D perhaps matching TRBD1 (6 bases). In germline, CDR1 is LNHNV, CDR2 YYDKDF (reference sequence). Trimming removed 6 bases at V and 3 bases at J, with 15 bases between. The CDR3 covers 14 residues. In nucleotides, the CDR3 is TGTGCCACCAGGGACAGTGGCAACTTCTACGAGCAGTACTTC. Its translation: CATRDSGNFYEQYF.

This rearrangement joins TRBV6-6 to TRBJ2-7, with 7 positions matching TRBD2. The CDR3 contains 14 residues. Germline V CDR1 and CDR2: MNHNY, SVGAGI (reference sequence). After removal of 4 bases from V and 2 bases from J, the junction contained 5 bases not matched to a gene. The CDR3 DNA follows: TGTGCCAGCAGTTGGGGGGAGGGCGCCTACGAGCAGTACTTC. It is translated as CASSWGEGAYEQYF.

V usage is TRBV15 and J usage is TRBJ1-5; D is uncertain. V was shortened by 5 bases and J by 7 bases, with 12 bases between the two germline ends. The CDR3 is made up of 13 amino acids. The germline V gene encodes CDR1 LNHNV and CDR2 YYDKDF (reference sequence). CDR3 nucleotide sequence: TGTGCCACCAGCTCCGAAGCGGGACAGCCCCAGCATTTT. It encodes CATSSEAGQPQHF.

This sequence joins TRBV6-1 and TRBJ2-7; possible D gene TRBD1, 8 bases. The CDR3 is made up of 21 amino acids. The V and J ends lost 2 bases and 4 bases respectively, with 33 bases between them. Germline V lookup: CDR1 MNHNS, CDR2 SASEGT. The CDR3 region has the DNA TGTGCCAGCAGTGAAAGAGGTGCCAGGGGGCATCTGAGCGGGAATGGGTACGAGCAGTACTTC. Amino acid sequence: CASSERGARGHLSGNGYEQYF.

This chain connects TRBV4-2 to TRBJ2-1; 14 nucleotides match TRBD2. The CDR3 extends over 16 amino acids. CDR1 LGHNA and CDR2 YNFKEQ come from the germline V gene. After removal of 0 bases from V and 9 bases from J, the junction contained 4 bases not matched to a gene. The CDR3 protein is CASSQDQGLAGVEQFF. In DNA, the CDR3 is TGTGCCAGCAGCCAAGATCAGGGACTAGCGGGAGTTGAGCAGTTCTTC.

V usage is TRBV4-2 and J usage is TRBJ1-2, with TRBD1 matching over 12 bases. In germline, CDR1 is LGHNA, CDR2 YNFKEQ. This CDR3 is 14 amino acids long. Trimming took 4 bases from V and 4 from J; bases not matched to a gene: 1. CDR3 bases: TGTGCCAGCAGCCGGGACAGGGGGCCCTATGGCTACACCTTC. Translation gives CASSRDRGPYGYTF.

This clone was detected only once. The rearrangement links TRBV25-1 to TRBJ2-3; D perhaps matches TRBD2 (5 bases). Per germline, CDR1 MGHDK and CDR2 SYGVNS. The CDR3 is made up of 18 amino acids. V was shortened by 3 bases and J by 1 base, with 20 bases between the two germline ends. The CDR3 is CASSDLSPTSGRTDTQYF. The CDR3, as DNA: TGTGCCAGCAGTGATCTCTCCCCCACTAGTGGTCGCACAGATACGCAGTATTTT.

The chain carries TRBV7-9 and TRBJ1-2; D is uncertain. Germline CDR1 is SEHNR and CDR2 is FQNEAQ (reference sequence). Trimming took 4 bases from V and 7 from J, leaving 16 bases between them. The CDR3 spans 14 residues. The CDR3 DNA sequence: TGTGCCAGCAGCTCCGTTTTTCCCCGGAGTGGCTACACCTTC. Amino acid sequence: CASSSVFPRSGYTF.

The chain recombines TRBV28 with TRBJ2-5; TRBD1 is a possible D gene (6 bases). Deletions cut 6 bases from V and 4 bases from J, with 15 bases between. The germline V gene encodes CDR1 MDHEN and CDR2 SYDVKM. The CDR3 totals 14 residues. CDR3 DNA: TGTGCCAGCAGCAAGGGGGACCCACGAGAGACCCAGTACTTC. Its protein product is CASSKGDPRETQYF.

The V gene is TRBV14, the J gene TRBJ1-1; 9 bases line up with TRBD1. Germline lookup yields CDR1 SGHDN and CDR2 FVKESK. Losses at the gene ends were 1 base for V and 0 bases for J; bases not matched to a gene: 12. The CDR3 has 19 residues. The CDR3 sequence is CASSQATRDRVVLNTEAFF. CDR3 DNA sequence: TGTGCCAGCAGCCAAGCAACCCGGGACAGGGTGGTGTTGAACACTGAAGCTTTCTTT.

The chain employs TRBV12-5 and TRBJ2-3; no clear D. The CDR3 spans 13 residues. The germline gives CDR1 LGHNT, CDR2 FRNRAP. Trimming cost V 6 bases and J 1 base, with 8 bases left between them. CDR3 sequence reads: CASGLDRTDTQYF. The CDR3 DNA reads as TGTGCTAGTGGCCTAGACCGCACAGATACGCAGTATTTT. The full variable domain, with the rest looked up from reference TRBV12-5 and TRBJ2-3, is DARVTQTPRHKVTEMGQEVTMRCQPILGHNTVFWYRQTMMQGLELLAYFRNRAPLDDSGMPKDRFSAEMPDATLATLKIQPSEPRDSAVYFCASGLDRTDTQYFGPGTRLTVL.

The rearrangement joins TRBV4-2 to TRBJ2-5, with TRBD1 as a possible D gene (6 bases). Germline loops: CDR1 LGHNA, CDR2 YNFKEQ. The CDR3 runs 19 residues. V was clipped by 0 bases and J by 5 bases, with 25 bases between them. The CDR3 DNA is TGTGCCAGCAGCCAAGATCTCTATCGATTGTCTTACAGGGAGGAGACCCAGTACTTC. Amino acid sequence: CASSQDLYRLSYREETQYF.

The sample holds a few counts of this clone. This rearrangement joins TRBV2 to TRBJ2-5; 7 positions match TRBD2. Germline trimming cut 10 bases from V and 1 base from J; bases unmatched to any gene: 12. Germline assignment: CDR1 SNHLY and CDR2 FYNNEI. This CDR3 is 15 amino acids long. As DNA, the CDR3 is TGTGCCACCCACCCCCCAGCGGGACCCCAAGAGACCCAGTACTTC. Protein product: CATHPPAGPQETQYF.

The rearrangement joins TRBV2 to TRBJ1-5; 9 nucleotides match TRBD1. Per the germline V gene, CDR1 is SNHLY and CDR2 is FYNNEI. Losses at the gene ends were 9 bases for V and 2 bases for J; bases not matched to a gene: 5. The CDR3 extends over 14 amino acids. The CDR3 bases are TGTGCCAGGGGGGACAGGGTCGGCAATCAGCCCCAGCATTTT. Translated: CARGDRVGNQPQHF.

This clone is a singleton in its sample. The chain is built from TRBV4-1 and TRBJ2-7, with TRBD2 matching over 12 bases. The CDR3 extends over 17 amino acids. V was clipped by 5 bases and J by 5 bases; unmatched bases: 13. Germline lookup yields CDR1 MGHRA and CDR2 YSYEKL. The CDR3 nucleotides are TGCGCCAGCAGCTCCCGACTAGCGGGAGTGTCAGGGAACGAGCAGTACTTC. It encodes CASSSRLAGVSGNEQYF.

A few counts support this clone. The chain combines TRBV15 with TRBJ2-7, with D tentatively TRBD1 (6 bases). There are 17 residues in the CDR3. V shed 4 bases and J shed 4 bases, with 23 bases lying between them. CDR1 and CDR2 (germline): LNHNV, YYDKDF (reference sequence). The CDR3 is CATSTCPTTTGSYEQYF. In DNA form, the CDR3 reads TGTGCCACCAGCACCTGCCCGACTACGACAGGTTCGTACGAGCAGTACTTC. The full variable domain, with the rest looked up from reference TRBV15 and TRBJ2-7, is DAMVIQNPRYQVTQFGKPVTLSCSQTLNHNVMYWYQQKSSQAPKLLFHYYDKDFNNEADTPDNFQSRRPNTSFCFLDIRSPGLGDTAMYLCATSTCPTTTGSYEQYFGPGTRLTVT.

This chain uses TRBV29-1 with TRBJ1-6, with 9 bases matching TRBD1. The V gene's germline CDR1 is SQVTM and CDR2 ANQGSEA. V gave up 7 bases and J gave up 3 bases; unmatched junction bases: 4. The CDR3 covers 14 residues. Here the CDR3 reads CSARTGDYNSPLHF. In DNA, the CDR3 is TGCAGCGCCCGGACAGGGGACTATAATTCACCCCTCCACTTT. The complete variable domain, with remaining parts taken from reference TRBV29-1 and TRBJ1-6, reads SAVISQKPSRDICQRGTSLTIQCQVDSQVTMMFWYRQQPGQSLTLIATANQGSEATYESGFVIDKFPISRPNLTFSTLTVSNMSPEDSSIYLCSARTGDYNSPLHFGNGTRLTVT.

A single count supports this clone. This chain joins TRBV10-2 and TRBJ1-5; D is undetermined. Trimming removed 0 bases at V and 4 bases at J, with 7 bases between. Germline CDR1 WSHSY, CDR2 SAAADI. This CDR3 is built from 14 residues. The CDR3 DNA sequence: TGCGCCAGCAGTGAGTCCGGGAGGAATCAGCCCCAGCATTTT. Translation gives CASSESGRNQPQHF.